Each of the 21 T cell receptor beta chains below was sequenced from the same sample in a study of pediatric ulcerative colitis. Produced via immunoSEQ multiplex PCR; TCRdb's table is partial and in-frame only. The table records more than 40,000 clones, around 76% of them present only once. The rectum was sampled with one to two pinch biopsies at colonoscopy. Sequencing used gut tissue. The origin of the receptors is a girl between 5 and 17 years old with moderate ulcerative colitis.

The chain is built from TRBV7-3 and TRBJ2-1; 11 positions agree with TRBD2. The germline gives CDR1 SGHTA, CDR2 FQGTGA. There are 15 residues in the CDR3. J lost 3 bases, V lost 2 bases, and 0 bases had no gene match. Written as DNA, the CDR3 is TGTGCCAGCAGCTTAGGGACTAGCGGCTACAATGAGCAGTTCTTC. Translated: CASSLGTSGYNEQFF.

This clone was detected only a few times. The chain couples TRBV5-1 to TRBJ1-6; D is possibly TRBD1 (5 bases). V was trimmed by 5 bases and J by 7 bases, leaving 13 bases between them. Germline V CDR1 and CDR2: SGHRS, YFSETQ. The CDR3 runs to 14 residues. CDR3 protein: CASSAGLENSPLHF. In DNA, the CDR3 is TGCGCCAGCAGTGCGGGACTTGAAAATTCACCCCTCCACTTT.

This chain joins TRBV14 and TRBJ1-1; 9 bases are shared with TRBD1. The CDR3 loop spans 16 amino acids. Per the germline V gene, CDR1 is SGHDN and CDR2 is FVKESK. The ends lost 0 bases at V and 5 bases at J; junction bases unmatched: 7. CDR3 protein: CASSQELDRGVTEAFF. Here the CDR3 DNA reads TGTGCCAGCAGCCAAGAACTGGACAGGGGAGTAACTGAAGCTTTCTTT.

Notes on this clone: At one boundary the junction diverges from the germline segment, which might be a read error. The rearrangement uses TRBV5-4 and TRBJ2-3, with TRBD1 matching over 11 bases. CDR3 length: 15 residues. Germline V gene data show CDR1 as SGHNT and CDR2 as YYREEE (reference sequence). CDR3 bases: TGTGCCAGCAGCGTACCGGGACAGGGGGTCTCGACTCCCCATTTT. It translates to CASSVPGQGVSTPHF.

The CDR3, as DNA: TGTGCCAGCAGCTTAGCGGCGACTAGGTACAATGAGCAGTTCTTC. Translation gives CASSLAATRYNEQFF. The gene calls are TRBV7-9 and TRBJ2-1; D possibly corresponds to TRBD2 (6 bases). Germline CDR1 and CDR2: SEHNR and FQNEAQ (reference sequence). The germline V and J ends were trimmed by 0 bases and 4 bases, with 10 bases remaining between them. The CDR3 contains 15 residues.

The rearrangement uses TRBV28 and TRBJ2-1; D is uncertain. The CDR3 loop spans 16 amino acids. Germline loops: CDR1 MDHEN, CDR2 SYDVKM. Trimming cost V 1 base and J 3 bases, with 13 bases left between them. CDR3 coding DNA: TGTGCCAGCAGTTTATTCCTTCTTGTAAGCTACAATGAGCAGTTCTTC. Its translation: CASSLFLLVSYNEQFF.

In regard to this clone: An end of the junction does not agree with germline; a read error may underlie this. The chain's CDR3 is CASSIWGLASGRARYEQYF. CDR3 coding DNA: TGTGCCAGCAGTATATGGGGTCTGGCTAGCGGGAGGGCTAGGTACGAGCAGTACTTC. The chain combines TRBV28 with TRBJ2-7, with TRBD2 identical over 12 bases. Germline values: CDR1 MDHEN, CDR2 SYDVKM. The CDR3 contains 19 residues.

The V and J genes are TRBV9 and TRBJ1-2; no firm D call. This CDR3 spans 14 amino acids. Germline V gene lookup returns CDR1 SGDLS and CDR2 YYNGEE. Trimming shortened V by 1 base and J by 3 bases, and 10 bases separated the two germline ends. The CDR3 protein is CASSVSVGDYGYTF. The CDR3 nucleotides read TGTGCCAGCAGCGTATCGGTAGGCGACTATGGCTACACCTTC.

The rearrangement joins TRBV11-2 to TRBJ1-3; 7 nucleotides agree with TRBD1. This CDR3 spans 11 amino acids. The trim removed 6 bases at V and 15 bases at J, leaving 8 bases unmatched. Germline V gives CDR1 SGHAT, CDR2 FQNNGV. The CDR3 here is CASRSTGPQYF. DNA of the CDR3: TGTGCCAGCAGATCGACAGGGCCCCAATATTTT.

In nucleotides, the CDR3 is TGTGCCAGCAGTACCTACGGGCTAGCGGTAGTCGAGCAGTTCTTC. Translating it yields CASSTYGLAVVEQFF. This sequence joins TRBV6-1 and TRBJ2-1; 7 bases map to TRBD2. The length of the CDR3 is 15 residues. The V gene end was trimmed by 5 bases and the J gene end by 10 bases; junction bases not matched to a gene: 14. CDR1 MNHNS and CDR2 SASEGT come from the germline V gene.

This clone showed up just a few times. The chain is built from TRBV5-6 and TRBJ2-7; D unclear. The CDR3 loop spans 15 amino acids. Germline V CDR1 and CDR2: SGHDT, YYEEEE. The V end lost 0 bases, the J end lost 0 bases, and 10 bases lay between the germline ends. In DNA form, the CDR3 reads TGTGCCAGCAGCTTGGGAAGGTTGAGCTCCTACGAGCAGTACTTC. It specifies CASSLGRLSSYEQYF.

V is TRBV4-2 and J is TRBJ2-3; 8 positions match TRBD2. J was trimmed by 0 bases and V by 2 bases; bases with no gene match: 1. The CDR3 is made up of 15 amino acids. Germline CDR1 LGHNA, CDR2 YNFKEQ. The CDR3 here is CASSQPSGSTDTQYF. In nucleotides, the CDR3 is TGTGCCAGCAGCCAACCTAGCGGGAGCACAGATACGCAGTATTTT.

V gene TRBV6-1 combines with J gene TRBJ2-1, with TRBD1 matching 7 bases. This CDR3 region has 20 residues. With 0 bases clipped from V and 0 bases from J, the junction kept 14 bases outside the gene matches. Per the germline V gene, CDR1 is MNHNS and CDR2 is SASEGT. CDR3 loop: CASSEAETDRRDSSYNEQFF. The DNA for the CDR3 is TGTGCCAGCAGTGAAGCCGAAACGGACAGGCGAGATAGCTCCTACAATGAGCAGTTCTTC.

The chain employs TRBV10-2 and TRBJ2-3, with 7 positions matching TRBD2. In germline, CDR1 is WSHSY, CDR2 SAAADI. The trim removed 10 bases at V and 2 bases at J, leaving 12 bases unmatched. This CDR3 has 15 amino acids. The CDR3 spells CATSGGKPPTDTQYF. CDR3 in DNA: TGCGCCACCTCCGGGGGGAAGCCTCCCACAGATACGCAGTATTTT.

A single count supports this clone. The V call is TRBV18, the J call TRBJ2-5; D remains unclear. Trimming took 1 base from V and 4 from J, leaving 4 bases between them. CDR1 is KGHSH, CDR2 LQKENI, per germline. This CDR3 has 12 residues. The CDR3 sequence is CASSPLSETQYF. The CDR3 DNA follows: TGTGCCAGCTCACCACTATCAGAGACCCAGTACTTC. The whole variable domain, remainder taken from reference TRBV18 and TRBJ2-5, is NAGVMQNPRHLVRRRGQEARLRCSPMKGHSHVYWYRQLPEEGLKFMVYLQKENIIDESGMPKERFSAEFPKEGPSILRIQQVVRGDSAAYFCASSPLSETQYFGPGTRLLVL.

This chain connects TRBV5-1 to TRBJ2-1; perhaps TRBD1 as D (7 bases). The CDR3 is 19 residues long. V lost 2 bases, J lost 0 bases, and 21 bases lay in between. Germline V gene data show CDR1 as SGHRS and CDR2 as YFSETQ. The CDR3 region is CASSLNRRGPWSSYNEQFF. The CDR3 nucleotides are TGCGCCAGCAGCTTAAATCGGAGGGGGCCCTGGAGCTCCTACAATGAGCAGTTCTTC.

This chain connects TRBV19 to TRBJ1-5; D possibly corresponds to TRBD1 (6 bases). CDR1 is LNHDA and CDR2 is SQIVND in the germline V gene (reference sequence). Trimming cost V 7 bases and J 2 bases, with 15 bases left between them. This CDR3 spans 15 amino acids. CDR3 bases: TGTGCCAGTAAATGGGCAGGGGAGGGCAATCAGCCCCAGCATTTT. It is translated as CASKWAGEGNQPQHF. The variable domain in full, completed from reference TRBV19 and TRBJ1-5, reads DGGITQSPKYLFRKEGQNVTLSCEQNLNHDAMYWYRQDPGQGLRLIYYSQIVNDFQKGDIAEGYSVSREKKESFPLTVTSAQKNPTAFYLCASKWAGEGNQPQHFGDGTRLSIL.

The CDR3 nucleotides are TGTGCCAGCGGCAGGGGGTTGTGGACTGAAGCTTTCTTT. Translating gives CASGRGLWTEAFF. This chain links TRBV6-5 with TRBJ1-1, with 7 nucleotides matching TRBD1. V was pared by 8 bases and J by 5 bases, with 8 bases of the junction left unmatched. The CDR3 spans 13 residues. CDR1 and CDR2 (germline): MNHEY, SVGAGI.

V is TRBV7-9 and J is TRBJ2-1; D remains unclear. CDR1 and CDR2 (germline): SEHNR, FQNEAQ (reference sequence). The CDR3 spans 12 residues. Trimming removed 1 base at V and 11 bases at J, with 9 bases between. This chain's CDR3 is CASSLEQSQQFF. Here the CDR3 DNA reads TGTGCCAGCAGCTTAGAGCAGTCACAGCAGTTCTTC.

V usage is TRBV5-1 and J usage is TRBJ1-2; D remains ambiguous. Trimming removed 2 bases from V and 1 base from J, with 12 bases in between. This CDR3 comprises 15 residues. The V gene's germline CDR1 is SGHRS and CDR2 YFSETQ. The CDR3 DNA follows: TGCGCCAGCAGCTTCGGTGGACTCGGTAACTATGGCTACACCTTC. This sequence encodes CASSFGGLGNYGYTF.

The chain couples TRBV7-3 to TRBJ2-2; possibly TRBD2 for D (6 bases). Trimming took 2 bases from V and 1 from J, leaving 14 bases between them. Per the germline V gene, CDR1 is SGHTA and CDR2 is FQGTGA. The CDR3 is made up of 17 amino acids. The CDR3, as DNA: TGTGCCAGCAGCTTAGGGGGGATCCCCGGGAACACCGGGGAGCTGTTTTTT. This sequence encodes CASSLGGIPGNTGELFF.